This TCR beta chain originates from a study of blood T cell repertoires in COVID-19 (dated by TCRdb to about 2020). With respect to the entire study: Samples from collaborators originated in the United States, Italy and Spain and spanned both the acute and convalescent phases of COVID-19. The prospective study material was composed of cDNA or gDNA derived from T cells, B-cell-depleted T cells, or PBMCs. Subjects who had been exposed to COVID-19, were actively infected with it, or had recovered from it provided the deeply sampled blood TCRbeta repertoires that made up the dataset. The repertoires were released in a freely available public database intended as a resource for research on the immune response to SARS-CoV-2. Samples were obtained from the ongoing ImmuneRACE study (first 160 participants) and from 1,254 subjects provided by 6 global collaborators. A de-identified subject ID, COVID-19 status, age in years and sex were almost always included in the sample metadata. Where available, HLA class I and class II types were obtained from metadata supplied by the sample provider rather than from assay-based typing. General findings and caveats noted by the study authors: How much clinical and demographic metadata was included differed by source and by participant, and the metadata was provided uncurated.

Regarding this clone: It has no known antigen specificity. Base qualities are not provided; no much larger clone lies one nucleotide away.

Counted from cysteine to phenylalanine, this CDR3 has 15 amino acids. The entry retains the CDR3 DNA only, 45 bases that are in frame from base 1. V lost 2 bases and J lost 0 bases; the stretch between them is 5 bases long. The germline V gene gives CDR1 as SGHVS and CDR2 as FQNEAQ. Whole blood was collected in K2EDTA tubes by collaborating institutions according to the institutions' own protocols. For TCRbeta analysis, collaborators shipped samples in one of three forms: frozen whole blood, isolated PBMCs, or DNA extracted from either of those sample types. TCRbeta CDR3 regions were amplified from genomic DNA by means of the immunoSEQ Assay, a bias-controlled multiplex PCR. Turning to the authors' computational methods: Within the assay, amplification of reference gene primers was used to estimate how many nucleated cells each sample contained. To quantify the absolute abundance of each unique TCRbeta CDR3 rearrangement, sequence reads were collapsed and filtered. For each sample, productive Simpson clonality was calculated by taking the square root of Simpson's diversity index across productive rearrangements. TCRdb retrieved this table from immuneACCESS and kept in-frame rearrangements only. Not all clones are present; in checked studies, unresolved V genes account for under half, and no reason is known for the remainder. Clone size and the V and J calls come from that table; the DNA yielded D and trimming. The sample data list nearly 250,000 clones, and roughly four fifths of these were observed just once. Approximately 1.9% of the sample is in the top ten clones.

The sequencing sample was made of peripheral blood. The chain couples TRBV7-8 to TRBJ2-6; there is no confident call for the D gene. This clonotype was sampled from a woman aged 80 or older with acute or convalescent COVID-19. Here the CDR3 is given as CASSLLSSGANVLTF. The nucleotides read TGTGCCAGCAGCTTACTCTCCTCTGGGGCCAACGTCCTGACTTTC.